Listed here are 25 T cell receptor beta chains from one sample, sequenced in a study of blood T cell repertoires in COVID-19. Libraries were prepared by immunoSEQ multiplex PCR; TCRdb keeps only in-frame clonotypes and omits some of them. Seen here are roughly 150,000 clones, 85% to 90% observed once, and the top ten hold more than 2%. The sample was peripheral blood. The receptors derive from a man aged 50-60 years who had recovered from COVID-19.

The gene calls are TRBV4-3 and TRBJ1-2, with D unclear. Trimming removed 1 base at V and 4 bases at J, with 10 bases between. The CDR3 loop spans 14 amino acids. Germline V gene data show CDR1 as LGHNA and CDR2 as YSLEER. The CDR3 sequence: CASSQGGRSYGYTF. The CDR3 nucleotides read TGCGCCAGCAGCCAAGGAGGGCGCTCCTATGGCTACACCTTC.

The chain recombines TRBV11-1 with TRBJ1-1, with 9 positions matching TRBD1. The CDR3 spans 16 residues. CDR1 is SGHAT and CDR2 is FQDESV in the germline V gene (reference sequence). Germline trimming cut 8 bases from V and 0 bases from J; bases unmatched to any gene: 10. CDR3 sequence reads: CASGPGQGGMNTEAFF. CDR3 in DNA: TGTGCCAGCGGGCCGGGACAGGGTGGTATGAACACTGAAGCTTTCTTT.

The chain uses TRBV6-1 and TRBJ1-6; 9 nucleotides agree with TRBD1. V lost 4 bases to trimming and J lost 7 bases; unmatched junction nucleotides: 8. The CDR3 is made up of 16 amino acids. Germline V gene lookup returns CDR1 MNHNS and CDR2 SASEGT. CDR3 bases: TGTGCCAGCAGTGTGGTACCGGGACAGGGAAATTCACCCCTCCACTTT. Amino acids: CASSVVPGQGNSPLHF.

The V call is TRBV28, the J call TRBJ1-2; 11 nucleotides align to TRBD1. This CDR3 region has 19 residues. Unmatched junction bases numbered 13, after V lost 4 bases and J lost 0 bases. The germline CDR1 and CDR2 sequences are MDHEN and SYDVKM. The CDR3 bases are TGTGCCAGCAGTTCAGTCAGGACAGGGGGCTTTGGGGCTAACTATGGCTACACCTTC. Its protein product is CASSSVRTGGFGANYGYTF.

This chain connects TRBV27 to TRBJ1-2; a possible D gene is TRBD1 (5 bases). V dropped 3 bases and J dropped 7 bases, with 18 bases sitting between them. The germline gives CDR1 MNHEY, CDR2 SMNVEV (reference sequence). The CDR3 runs 15 residues. CDR3 in amino acids: CASSFLGGSDGGYTF. CDR3 nucleotide sequence: TGTGCCAGCAGTTTCTTGGGGGGGTCCGACGGTGGCTACACCTTC.

The chain joins TRBV5-1 to TRBJ2-2, with TRBD2 matching over 11 bases. The CDR3 totals 16 residues. V lost 4 bases, J lost 6 bases, and 8 bases stayed unmatched. Germline V gives CDR1 SGHRS, CDR2 YFSETQ. CDR3 nucleotides: TGCGCCAGCAGCGCCGGACTAGCGGGCGGCGCCGGGGAGCTGTTTTTT. As protein: CASSAGLAGGAGELFF.

The rearrangement joins TRBV6-2 or TRBV6-3 to TRBJ1-2; 7 positions match TRBD1. V shed 5 bases and J 3 bases; nucleotides not matched to a gene: 9. This CDR3 contains 15 residues. Looked up from germline, CDR1 is MNHEY and CDR2 is SVGEGT. CDR3 in amino acids: CASSPQGFPDYGYTF. The CDR3 nucleotides are TGTGCCAGCAGTCCACAGGGGTTTCCGGACTATGGCTACACCTTC.

The chain employs TRBV27 and TRBJ1-5, with D possibly being TRBD1 (6 bases). Per germline, CDR1 MNHEY and CDR2 SMNVEV (reference sequence). Trimming cost V 6 bases and J 2 bases, with 14 bases left between them. This CDR3 contains 15 residues. CDR3 in amino acids: CASRLRGIGNQPQHF. CDR3 DNA sequence: TGTGCCAGCAGACTGAGGGGGATTGGCAATCAGCCCCAGCATTTT.

V usage is TRBV18 and J usage is TRBJ2-7; TRBD1 is a possible D gene (5 bases). V lost 3 bases and J lost 3, with 15 bases in between. This CDR3 has 15 amino acids. Germline CDR1 and CDR2: KGHSH and LQKENI. The CDR3 loop is CASSPRQGIFYEQYF. The CDR3, as DNA: TGTGCCAGCTCACCGCGGCAGGGTATTTTCTACGAGCAGTACTTC.

The chain has TRBV7-8 and TRBJ2-7; 7 bases map to TRBD1. In germline, CDR1 is SGHVS, CDR2 FQNEAQ. V trimming: 5 bases; J trimming: 0 bases; junction bases outside the gene matches: 4. The CDR3 loop spans 14 amino acids. CDR3 loop: CASSRGTASYEQYF. The CDR3 nucleotides are TGTGCCAGCAGCCGAGGGACAGCCTCCTACGAGCAGTACTTC.

This chain links TRBV5-4 with TRBJ2-7; 8 bases are a match to TRBD1. Germline V CDR1 and CDR2: SGHNT, YYREEE (reference sequence). This CDR3 is 14 amino acids long. The J segment lost 3 bases and the V segment lost 1 base, leaving 3 bases of the junction unmatched. The DNA for the CDR3 is TGTGCCAGCAGCTTGTACAGGGGGGACTACGAGCAGTACTTC. Its protein is CASSLYRGDYEQYF.

Turning to this clone: Other DNA sequences from this sample encode an identical CDR3 as well. CDR3 sequence (DNA): TGCGCCAGCAGCTTTAGCGGGGCTCAAGAGACCCAGTACTTC. Translation: CASSFSGAQETQYF. V is TRBV5-1 and J is TRBJ2-5, with 8 bases lining up with TRBD2. V shed 2 bases, J shed 2 bases, and the junction held 2 bases outside the gene matches. Germline CDR1 is SGHRS and CDR2 is YFSETQ. This CDR3 comprises 14 residues.

The chain couples TRBV19 to TRBJ1-4; perhaps TRBD1 as D (6 bases). This CDR3 region has 21 residues. Germline assignment: CDR1 LNHDA and CDR2 SQIVND (reference sequence). Trimming stripped 7 bases from V and 1 base from J, with 31 bases between. CDR3 sequence reads: CASITLPRRGGKMKTNEKLFF. The CDR3 region has the DNA TGTGCCAGTATCACGCTCCCACGCAGGGGCGGAAAGATGAAAACTAATGAAAAACTGTTTTTT.

The chain uses TRBV13 and TRBJ2-1, with 7 nucleotides matching TRBD2. The V gene end was trimmed by 5 bases and the J gene end by 0 bases; junction bases not matched to a gene: 7. The CDR3 extends over 16 amino acids. Germline values: CDR1 PRHDT, CDR2 FYEKMQ (reference sequence). The CDR3 loop is CASSPLTSRSYNEQFF. CDR3 DNA: TGTGCCAGCAGCCCCCTGACTAGCCGCTCCTACAATGAGCAGTTCTTC.

The chain couples TRBV5-4 to TRBJ1-1; 9 positions match TRBD1. CDR1 SGHNT and CDR2 YYREEE come from the germline V gene (reference sequence). J lost 5 bases, V lost 1 base, and 6 bases had no gene match. The CDR3 contains 15 residues. DNA for the CDR3: TGTGCCAGCAGCTTGATAGGGACAGGGTATACTGAAGCTTTCTTT. This codes for CASSLIGTGYTEAFF. Using reference TRBV5-4 and TRBJ1-1 for the parts outside the CDR3, the full variable domain is ETGVTQSPTHLIKTRGQQVTLRCSSQSGHNTVSWYQQALGQGPQFIFQYYREEENGRGNFPPRFSGLQFPNYSSELNVNALELDDSALYLCASSLIGTGYTEAFFGQGTRLTVV.

The genes are TRBV7-9 and TRBJ1-3, with D unresolved. Per the germline V gene, CDR1 is SEHNR and CDR2 is FQNEAQ (reference sequence). The V end was cut by 5 bases, the J end by 4 bases, with 15 bases between. The length of the CDR3 is 15 residues. The CDR3 here is CASSPSLGGGNTIYF. As DNA, the CDR3 is TGTGCCAGCAGCCCTAGTTTGGGCGGGGGAAACACCATATATTTT.

V is TRBV27 and J is TRBJ1-5, with 7 bases that match TRBD1. Germline V CDR1 and CDR2: MNHEY, SMNVEV (reference sequence). V lost 5 bases and J lost 2; bases outside the gene matches: 6. CDR3 length: 15 residues. CDR3 bases: TGTGCCAGCAGTAGAGACAGGGAGGGCAATCAGCCCCAGCATTTT. Its translation is CASSRDREGNQPQHF.

The chain joins TRBV7-2 to TRBJ2-3; 15 bases line up with TRBD2. The J segment lost 9 bases and the V segment lost 0 bases, leaving 10 bases of the junction unmatched. The V gene's germline CDR1 is SGHTA and CDR2 FQGNSA. CDR3 length: 18 residues. The CDR3 is CASSLARGTSGGPETQYF. The CDR3 region has the DNA TGTGCCAGCAGCTTAGCGCGCGGGACTAGCGGGGGGCCCGAGACGCAGTATTTT.

The genes are TRBV7-9 and TRBJ1-4; tentatively, D is TRBD1 (5 bases). Germline assignment: CDR1 SEHNR and CDR2 FQNEAQ (reference sequence). V was trimmed by 0 bases and J by 4 bases, leaving 6 bases between them. This CDR3 is 14 amino acids long. CDR3 sequence reads: CASSLAGVNEKLFF. In nucleotides, the CDR3 is TGTGCCAGCAGCTTAGCAGGGGTTAATGAAAAACTGTTTTTT.

This chain joins TRBV9 and TRBJ2-3; D is possibly TRBD2 (7 bases). V was pared by 6 bases and J by 6 bases, with 17 bases between. Germline V gene sequence: CDR1 SGDLS, CDR2 YYNGEE. The CDR3 is 14 amino acids. This CDR3 is CASTEGGSRDTQYF. The CDR3, as DNA: TGTGCCAGCACCGAGGGGGGGTCGCGGGATACGCAGTATTTT.

The V and J genes are TRBV3-1 (or the pseudogene TRBV3-2) and TRBJ1-2, with 8 bases matching TRBD1. The J segment lost 4 bases and the V segment lost 1 base, leaving 2 bases of the junction unmatched. Germline values: CDR1 LGHDT, CDR2 YNNKEL (reference sequence). The CDR3 covers 14 residues. The CDR3, as DNA: TGTGCCAGCAGCCAAGTTGGACAGGGCTATGGCTACACCTTC. Residues: CASSQVGQGYGYTF.

This clone was counted once. V gene TRBV29-1 combines with J gene TRBJ1-2; D might be TRBD1 (5 bases). Germline CDR1 and CDR2: SQVTM and ANQGSEA. Between the trimmed V and J ends, which lost 6 bases and 4 bases, there was a span of 15 bases. The CDR3 sequence is 13 residues long. Written as DNA, the CDR3 is TGCAGCGTGGAGCCGGGACTGAGCTATGGCTACACCTTC. Protein sequence: CSVEPGLSYGYTF.

This sequence joins TRBV5-4 and TRBJ2-3; 10 bases align to TRBD2. Germline CDR1 reads SGHNT; CDR2 reads YYREEE (reference sequence). The CDR3 is 15 amino acids. The J segment lost 3 bases and the V segment lost 4 bases, leaving 5 bases of the junction unmatched. CDR3 bases: TGTGCCAGCAGCCGGACTAGCGGAATTACAGATACGCAGTATTTT. This encodes CASSRTSGITDTQYF.

The sample holds one count of this clone. This chain joins TRBV6-7 and TRBJ2-2; TRBD1 agrees at 10 bases. TRBV6-7 is sorted into the ORF group, with uncertain function. V lost 0 bases to trimming and J lost 4 bases; unmatched junction nucleotides: 11. CDR3 length: 19 amino acids. CDR3 sequence: CASSYSQGGTGVVTGELFF. The CDR3 DNA sequence: TGTGCCAGCAGTTACTCGCAGGGAGGGACAGGGGTGGTCACCGGGGAGCTGTTTTTT.

This chain links TRBV3-1 (or the pseudogene TRBV3-2) with TRBJ2-1, with 7 bases matching TRBD2. CDR1 LGHDT and CDR2 YNNKEL come from the germline V gene (reference sequence). After removal of 4 bases from V and 4 bases from J, the junction contained 10 bases not matched to a gene. CDR3 size: 16 residues. CDR3 bases: TGTGCCAGCAGCCTACCCCCAGCGGGGATGTACAATGAGCAGTTCTTC. Amino acid sequence: CASSLPPAGMYNEQFF.